The clone carrying this T cell receptor beta chain was seen many times. The target antigen is unknown. The V gene's germline CDR1 is MRHNA and CDR2 SNTAGT. There are 12 residues in the CDR3. Trimming left V 7 bases short and J 6 bases short, with 12 bases between. These data belong to a study of regulatory T cells in long-lasting Graves disease. This sample's time point: newly diagnosed GD, antithyroid drugs for less than 3 months. The authors made the TCR library using RNA they extracted from PBMCs. Into tubes containing EDTA, roughly 8.8 milliliters of peripheral blood were drawn. Broader study findings: Blood alone, not thyroid tissue, was studied.

TCR beta libraries were built with iRepertoire HTBI primers and Arm-PCR of CDR3 regions. TCRdb re-called the multiplex PCR reads through MiXCR, storing one row per CDR3 protein. The data show around 250,000 distinct CDR3 sequences, about a sixth seen once. This rearrangement joins TRBV6-4 to TRBJ1-2; D is undetermined. This clonotype originated in a female donor with Graves disease. The material sequenced was peripheral blood mononuclear cells (PBMCs), taken at new diagnosis, from a patient treated with antithyroid drugs. CDR3 sequence (DNA): TGTGCCAGCATCGACGTCCCCCATGGCTACACCTTC. This translates into CASIDVPHGYTF.